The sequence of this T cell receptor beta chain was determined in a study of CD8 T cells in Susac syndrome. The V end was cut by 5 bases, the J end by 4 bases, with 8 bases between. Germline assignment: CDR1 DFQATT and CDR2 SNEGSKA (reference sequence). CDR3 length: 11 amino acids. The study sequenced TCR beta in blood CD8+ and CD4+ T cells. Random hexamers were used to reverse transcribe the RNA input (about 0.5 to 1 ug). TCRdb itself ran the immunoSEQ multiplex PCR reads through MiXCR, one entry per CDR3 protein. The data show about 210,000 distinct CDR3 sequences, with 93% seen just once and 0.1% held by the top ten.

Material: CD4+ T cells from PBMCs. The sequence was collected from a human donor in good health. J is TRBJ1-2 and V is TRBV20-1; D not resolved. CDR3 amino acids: CSAPTRYGYTF. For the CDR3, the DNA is TGCAGTGCTCCGACCCGCTATGGCTACACCTTC.